A selection of T cell receptor beta chains follows, all from one sample in a study of cytomegalovirus exposure and HLA in healthy donors. Libraries were prepared by immunoSEQ multiplex PCR; TCRdb keeps only in-frame clonotypes and omits some of them. The data contain around 140,000 clones, less than 80% of them singletons. The specimen was PBMCs. These receptors were obtained from a man aged 45 to 65 in good health and CMV-seropositive. Both conserved end residues are part of each CDR3. The order of the fields is J gene, D gene, V gene, clone size, CDR3 protein, CDR3 DNA. A D gene is named only where the DNA matches it firmly. Clone size is given for some rows only: seen once, a few or many times, or a class if the clone is expanded.

>TRBJ2-1|-|TRBV7-2|-
CASSLDLSSYNEQFF
TGTGCCAGCAGCTTGGACTTATCCTCCTACAATGAGCAGTTCTTC
>TRBJ1-6|-|TRBV6-1|-
CASLPGYNSPLHF
TGTGCCAGCTTGCCGGGGTATAATTCACCCCTCCACTTT
>TRBJ1-4|-|TRBV4-3|-
CASSQDGAQYGDEKLFF
TGCGCCAGCAGCCAAGATGGGGCGCAGTATGGAGATGAAAAACTGTTTTTT
>TRBJ2-1|TRBD2|TRBV4-3|-
CASSQVISGGLYNEQFF
TGCGCCAGCAGCCAAGTTATTAGCGGGGGTCTCTACAATGAGCAGTTCTTC
>TRBJ2-7|TRBD2|TRBV19|-
CASSIGAGGPYEQYF
TGTGCCAGTAGTATAGGAGCGGGAGGGCCCTACGAGCAGTACTTC
>TRBJ1-5|-|TRBV5-4|-
CASSRGLNQPQHF
TGTGCCAGCAGCCGGGGTTTAAATCAGCCCCAGCATTTT
>TRBJ2-2|-|TRBV15|-
CAAEAGLNTGELFF
TGTGCCGCCGAGGCGGGGCTAAACACCGGGGAGCTGTTTTTT
>TRBJ2-7|-|TRBV7-2|-
CASSFRGYEQYF
TGTGCCAGCAGCTTCAGGGGCTACGAGCAGTACTTC
>TRBJ2-2|TRBD2|TRBV7-2|-
CASSKVAGAGELFF
TGTGCCAGCAGCAAAGTAGCGGGCGCCGGGGAGCTGTTTTTT
>TRBJ1-2|-|TRBV9|-
CASSVGQAYGYTF
TGTGCCAGCAGCGTAGGCCAGGCCTATGGCTACACCTTC
>TRBJ2-1|-|TRBV29-1|-
CSVGSGEQFF
TGCAGCGTTGGGTCTGGCGAGCAGTTCTTC
>TRBJ1-1|-|TRBV9|-
CASSVGRTSNTEAFF
TGTGCCAGCAGCGTTGGGAGAACCTCGAACACTGAAGCTTTCTTT
>TRBJ1-2|TRBD1|TRBV11-2|-
CASSLEGQGANYGYTF
TGTGCCAGCAGCTTAGAGGGACAGGGGGCAAACTATGGCTACACCTTC
>TRBJ1-5|-|TRBV21-1|-
CASGQVPELPGTGNQPQHF
TGTGCCAGCGGTCAAGTCCCCGAATTGCCCGGGACAGGGAATCAGCCCCAGCATTTT
>TRBJ2-1|TRBD2|TRBV4-1|few
CASSQDPGAGGPHNEQFF
TGCGCCAGCAGCCAAGATCCGGGAGCGGGAGGGCCCCACAATGAGCAGTTCTTC
>TRBJ1-2|TRBD1|TRBV28|-
CASSFRDRDFSGYTF
TGTGCCAGCAGTTTCCGGGACAGGGACTTCTCGGGCTACACCTTC
>TRBJ2-5|TRBD1|TRBV6-1|-
CASTIDRGQETQYF
TGTGCCAGCACTATTGACAGGGGCCAAGAGACCCAGTACTTC
>TRBJ1-1|TRBD1|TRBV15|-
CATSPRQGAMNTEAFF
TGTGCCACCAGCCCTCGACAGGGGGCAATGAACACTGAAGCTTTCTTT
>TRBJ2-7|TRBD1|TRBV13|-
CASSLGEGQGAYEQYF
TGTGCCAGCAGCTTAGGCGAAGGACAGGGGGCCTACGAGCAGTACTTC
>TRBJ1-1|-|TRBV30|-
CAGKPISGGGWFGDTEAFF
TGTGCCGGAAAACCGATCTCTGGGGGGGGCTGGTTTGGGGACACTGAAGCTTTCTTT
>TRBJ1-1|-|TRBV5-4|-
CASSPAGYTEAFF
TGTGCCAGCAGCCCGGCGGGGTACACTGAAGCTTTCTTT
>TRBJ1-4|-|TRBV2|-
CASSGSEGGANEKLFF
TGTGCCAGCAGTGGGAGCGAAGGGGGAGCTAATGAAAAACTGTTTTTT
>TRBJ2-2|TRBD2|TRBV7-8|-
CASSPRLAGASNTGELFF
TGTGCCAGCAGCCCAAGACTAGCGGGGGCCTCGAACACCGGGGAGCTGTTTTTT
>TRBJ1-6|-|TRBV2|-
CASNTEAGVGSPLHF
TGTGCCAGCAACACCGAGGCGGGCGTGGGATCACCCCTCCACTTT
>TRBJ2-3|TRBD1|TRBV10-1|-
CASSEQTGAGDTQYF
TGCGCCAGCAGTGAACAGACAGGGGCAGGAGATACGCAGTATTTT
>TRBJ2-1|TRBD2|TRBV7-2|-
CASSLAGSGRAGGNEQFF
TGTGCCAGCAGCTTAGCAGGTAGCGGGAGGGCGGGGGGGAATGAGCAGTTCTTC
>TRBJ1-2|-|TRBV6-1|-
CASSAKDGGYGYTF
TGTGCCAGCAGTGCCAAGGACGGGGGCTATGGCTACACCTTC
>TRBJ2-3|-|TRBV10-2|-
CASREGATSTDTQYF
TGCGCCAGCCGAGAAGGCGCGACTAGCACAGATACGCAGTATTTT
>TRBJ1-1|-|TRBV10-2|-
CASSAQGSTEAFF
TGCGCCAGCAGTGCTCAGGGGAGCACTGAAGCTTTCTTT
>TRBJ1-1|TRBD1|TRBV29-1|-
CSVDRAIGSLGGTEAFF
TGCAGCGTGGACAGGGCGATCGGTTCCTTGGGCGGAACTGAAGCTTTCTTT
>TRBJ1-5|-|TRBV6-1|-
CASSENENQPQHF
TGTGCCAGCAGTGAGAATGAGAATCAGCCCCAGCATTTT
>TRBJ2-3|-|TRBV21-1|-
CASSKSNSGTDTQYF
TGTGCCAGCAGCAAATCGAACAGTGGCACAGATACGCAGTATTTT
>TRBJ2-7|-|TRBV11-2|once
CASSLGAGSTYEQYF
TGTGCCAGCAGCTTAGGGGCGGGATCAACCTACGAGCAGTACTTC
>TRBJ2-5|-|TRBV5-1|-
CASSLSTGQQETQYF
TGCGCCAGCAGCTTGTCTACAGGCCAGCAAGAGACCCAGTACTTC
>TRBJ2-5|-|TRBV10-3|-
CAISGNSQETQYF
TGTGCCATCAGTGGAAACAGCCAAGAGACCCAGTACTTC
>TRBJ2-1|TRBD2|TRBV11-2|-
CASSLVSSGKPNEQFF
TGTGCCAGCAGCTTAGTTTCTAGCGGAAAACCCAATGAGCAGTTCTTC
>TRBJ1-5|-|TRBV28|once
CASSREVLFSNQPQHF
TGTGCCAGCAGTAGGGAGGTTCTCTTCTCCAATCAGCCCCAGCATTTT
>TRBJ1-4|-|TRBV21-1|few
CASSKIGECADRGPLTNEKLFF
TGTGCCAGCAGCAAAATAGGTGAGTGCGCGGACAGGGGGCCCCTAACTAATGAAAAACTGTTTTTT
>TRBJ2-6|TRBD1|TRBV6-5|-
CASSYSGTGGGGVLTF
TGTGCCAGCAGTTACTCCGGGACAGGGGGCGGAGGGGTCCTGACTTTC
>TRBJ2-2|TRBD2|TRBV2|-
CASIVGGFDGELFF
TGTGCCAGCATCGTGGGAGGGTTTGACGGGGAGCTGTTTTTT
>TRBJ1-2|-|TRBV7-9|-
CASSSGQRANYGHTF
TGTGCCAGCAGCTCTGGACAGAGAGCTAACTATGGCCACACCTTC
>TRBJ2-4|-|TRBV4-1|-
CASSQAGDDRLAKNIQYF
TGCGCCAGCAGCCAAGCGGGGGATGATCGCCTAGCCAAAAACATTCAGTACTTC
>TRBJ2-7|-|TRBV2|-
CASKGAYEQYF
TGTGCCAGCAAGGGGGCCTACGAGCAGTACTTC
>TRBJ1-6|TRBD1|TRBV7-8|-
CASSIGQVSPLHF
TGTGCCAGCAGCATCGGACAGGTTTCACCCCTCCACTTT
>TRBJ1-4|TRBD1|TRBV19|-
CASGRTGPEEKLFF
TGTGCCAGTGGGAGGACAGGGCCAGAAGAAAAACTGTTTTTT
>TRBJ2-7|-|TRBV6-1|-
CATGLSLLSYEQYF
TGTGCCACTGGACTATCTCTCTTGTCCTACGAGCAGTACTTC
>TRBJ2-7|TRBD2|TRBV11-2|few
CASRPGLGGYEQYF
TGTGCCAGCAGACCGGGACTAGGGGGCTACGAGCAGTACTTC
>TRBJ1-3|-|TRBV7-8|once
CASSLAFPSSGNTIYF
TGTGCCAGCAGCTTAGCGTTCCCGAGCTCTGGAAACACCATATATTTT
>TRBJ2-7|-|TRBV5-8|-
CASSLPRQGSHEQYF
TGTGCCAGCAGCTTGCCACGCCAGGGTAGTCACGAGCAGTACTTC
>TRBJ1-2|TRBD1|TRBV29-1|few
CSVGTGEAYGYTF
TGCAGCGTCGGTACAGGGGAAGCCTATGGCTACACCTTC
>TRBJ2-3|-|TRBV4-1|-
CASSQDRGDTQYF
TGCGCCAGCAGCCAAGATAGGGGAGATACGCAGTATTTT
>TRBJ2-7|-|TRBV19|-
CASGRGWTYEQYF
TGTGCCAGTGGCAGGGGCTGGACCTACGAGCAGTACTTC
>TRBJ2-7|TRBD1|TRBV14|-
CASSSWTGSHEQYF
TGTGCCAGCAGCAGCTGGACAGGGTCCCACGAGCAGTACTTC
>TRBJ2-3|TRBD2|TRBV4-1|-
CASSQTPPSGGTDTQYF
TGCGCCAGCAGCCAAACGCCCCCCAGCGGGGGCACAGATACGCAGTATTTT
>TRBJ1-1|TRBD1|TRBV7-2|-
CASSSTGTGSTEAFF
TGTGCCAGCAGCTCAACCGGGACAGGGAGCACTGAAGCTTTCTTT